This T cell receptor beta chain was identified during a study of OX40 agonist ivuxolimab in advanced cancers. Here immunoSEQ multiplex PCR was the method, and the copy in TCRdb shows in-frame clones only, minus some. The table shows about 78,000 clones, with more than 80% occurring only once. The TCR comes from an adult with an advanced solid tumor such as melanoma, head and neck, liver or kidney cancer. Sequenced material: CD4+ or CD8+ T cells sorted from blood, taken in a trial of the OX40 agonist ivuxolimab.

The CDR3 loop is CASSPTGTGAGETQYF. The DNA for the CDR3 is TGTGCCAGCTCACCGACCGGGACAGGGGCTGGGGAGACCCAGTACTTC. The chain combines TRBV18 with TRBJ2-5; 10 bases map to TRBD1. Unmatched junction bases numbered 9, after V lost 3 bases and J lost 5 bases. CDR1 and CDR2 (germline): KGHSH, LQKENI. This CDR3 is 16 amino acids long. The full variable domain, its missing parts supplied by reference TRBV18 and TRBJ2-5, is NAGVMQNPRHLVRRRGQEARLRCSPMKGHSHVYWYRQLPEEGLKFMVYLQKENIIDESGMPKERFSAEFPKEGPSILRIQQVVRGDSAAYFCASSPTGTGAGETQYFGPGTRLLVL.